A single sample is the source of the 3 T cell receptor beta chains below, sequenced in a study of blood T cell repertoires in COVID-19. Using immunoSEQ multiplex PCR, the repertoire was profiled, and TCRdb retains in-frame clones only, with some absent. The sample lists about 280,000 clones, 85% occurring once. The sample consisted of PBMCs or T cells enriched from blood (not recorded which). The receptors shown here come from a woman aged 45-65 years who had recovered from COVID-19.

The chain recombines TRBV5-1 with TRBJ2-3, with TRBD1 matching 9 bases. Trimming removed 2 bases from V and 0 bases from J; junction bases left unmatched: 7. The germline V gene has CDR1 SGHRS and CDR2 YFSETQ. The CDR3 has 17 amino acids. CDR3 nucleotides: TGCGCCAGCAGCTTAGGACAGGGACAGGGCAGCACAGATACGCAGTATTTT. It specifies CASSLGQGQGSTDTQYF.

This clone showed up just once. This chain connects TRBV24-1 to TRBJ2-7; 12 bases are shared with TRBD1. The germline gives CDR1 KGHDR, CDR2 SFDVKD. CDR3 length: 15 residues. The junction had 7 bases not matched to a gene; V was cut back by 4 bases and J by 7 bases. CDR3 DNA: TGTGCCACCAGTGACCCGGGACAGGGGGCGAGTGAGCAGTACTTC. This translates into CATSDPGQGASEQYF.

A few counts support this clone. J is TRBJ1-2 and V is TRBV5-4, with D possibly TRBD1 on 6 matching bases. Germline CDR1 is SGHNT and CDR2 is YYREEE (reference sequence). Trimming stripped 0 bases from V and 3 bases from J, with 15 bases between. The CDR3 contains 16 residues. CDR3: CASSLGGGQTDYGYTF. The DNA of the CDR3 is TGTGCCAGCAGCTTGGGCGGCGGACAGACCGACTATGGCTACACCTTC. Full variable domain (rest looked up from reference TRBV5-4 and TRBJ1-2): ETGVTQSPTHLIKTRGQQVTLRCSSQSGHNTVSWYQQALGQGPQFIFQYYREEENGRGNFPPRFSGLQFPNYSSELNVNALELDDSALYLCASSLGGGQTDYGYTFGSGTRLTVV.